This TCR beta chain was profiled in a study of blood T cell repertoires in COVID-19. Study-wide context: Specimens from acute and convalescent COVID-19 originated in the United States, Italy and Spain.

Here immunoSEQ multiplex PCR was the method, and the copy in TCRdb shows in-frame clones only, minus some. This table holds 30,000 to 45,000 clones, 81% found once. Per germline, CDR1 MGHRA and CDR2 YSYEKL. The length of the CDR3 is 15 residues. Trimming stripped 6 bases from V and 0 bases from J, with 12 bases between. The receptor was isolated from an elderly man with active or convalescent COVID-19. The sequenced sample was peripheral blood. The gene calls are TRBV4-1 and TRBJ1-3; no firm D call. The CDR3 sequence is CASRKTEISGNTIYF. In DNA form, the CDR3 reads TGCGCCAGCAGAAAAACAGAAATCTCTGGAAACACCATATATTTT.